The clone carrying this T cell receptor beta chain occurred once. Its antigen is undetermined. The sample comes from a study of cytomegalovirus exposure and HLA in healthy donors. Germline V gene data show CDR1 as SGDLS and CDR2 as YYNGEE. The CDR3 loop spans 16 amino acids. Trimming removed 0 bases from V and 2 bases from J; junction bases left unmatched: 4. Each donor's status was that of a healthy bone marrow donor. With 60 Vbeta and 13 Jbeta primers, the PCR was carried out. TCRdb's table, derived via immunoSEQ multiplex PCR, lists solely in-frame clones and lacks some. The sample lists about 130,000 clones; roughly 71% were seen once. Study-wide findings and caveats: Roughly even sequencing depth across donors was the assumption behind the presence/absence analyses. What a later analysis reportedly showed was that an Asian-associated ancestry cluster had fewer N-insertions than the approximately 670-donor mean. Three CMV-associated chains proved CMV antigen-specific in vitro.

The source of this sequence is a woman aged 45 to 65 in good health and CMV-seropositive. Sequences were obtained from PBMCs. The chain has TRBV9 and TRBJ2-5; 10 bases match TRBD2. The CDR3 DNA reads TGTGCCAGCAGCGTAGGGGTAGCGGGGGGACAAGAGACCCAGTACTTC. Amino acid sequence: CASSVGVAGGQETQYF.